This T cell receptor (beta chain) is from a study of T cell repertoires in ileal Crohn's disease. Described time point: neoterminal ileum biopsy at postoperative endoscopy, about 6 months after surgery. Libraries were prepared by immunoSEQ multiplex PCR; TCRdb keeps only in-frame clonotypes and omits some of them. The table has about 62,000 clones, roughly nine tenths seen once. The germline V gene encodes CDR1 SGHNT and CDR2 YYREEE (reference sequence). J was trimmed by 7 bases and V by 0 bases; bases with no gene match: 12. The CDR3 is 16 amino acids. This rearrangement joins TRBV5-4 to TRBJ1-1; the match to TRBD1 covers 7 bases. The origin of this receptor is an adult with Crohn's disease. Sequencing input: ileal tissue. The CDR3 nucleotides are TGTGCCAGCAGCTTGGACTACGAAGGGGGCAACGGTGAAGCTTTCTTT. As protein: CASSLDYEGGNGEAFF.